These T cell receptor beta chains were read from a single sample in a study of T cell repertoires in cytomegalovirus infection. TCRdb analysed the reads with MiXCR anew, one entry per CDR3 protein. The sample holds about 770,000 distinct CDR3 sequences, 25% to 30% seen once. Their antigens remain unidentified. The material was cultured CD8+ T cells from PBMCs, obtained from culture after CMV antigen stimulation. These receptors all come from a human donor in good health (CMV status not recorded). Some clones in this sample may be carry-over from other donors' samples. Both conserved end residues are part of each CDR3.

J gene | CDR3 length | V gene | CDR3 protein
TRBJ2-2 | 16 | TRBV28 | CASSLFGTENTGELFF
TRBJ2-7 | 14 | TRBV20-1 | CSAGGPRGHYEQYF
TRBJ1-1 | 13 | TRBV6-5 | CASSYRRTIAAFF
TRBJ2-3 | 16 | TRBV7-3 | CASSIVTSGATDTQYF
TRBJ1-2 | 13 | TRBV19 | CASSIVSAYGYTF
TRBJ1-1 | 13 | TRBV19 | CASNPLGNTEAFF
TRBJ1-2 | 14 | TRBV6-2/TRBV6-3 | CASSWATGDYGYTF
TRBJ1-1 | 19 | TRBV4-1 | CASSQDPQEGGIWNTEAFF
TRBJ1-1 | 13 | TRBV6-1 | CASSEAENTEAFF
TRBJ2-5 | 17 | TRBV4-1 | CASSLRHGRNYQETQYF
TRBJ1-1 | 17 | TRBV7-9 | CASSQTGARTYETEAFF
TRBJ2-7 | 16 | TRBV20-1 | CSARDGTGPFSYEQYF
TRBJ1-1 | 11 | TRBV12-3/TRBV12-4 | CASSLNSQAFF
TRBJ1-1 | 14 | TRBV7-9 | CASSHRPRNTEAFF
TRBJ2-1 | 13 | TRBV12-5 | CASGLGGSYEQFF
TRBJ1-2 | 16 | TRBV3-1 | CASSQAHAGGKDGYTF
TRBJ2-5 | 15 | TRBV27 | CASSIRWGGQETQYF
TRBJ2-2 | 14 | TRBV4-1 | CASSSRTGAGELFF
TRBJ2-5 | 14 | TRBV5-1 | CASSLRQGGETQYF
TRBJ2-2 | 12 | TRBV6-5 | CASTRGAGELFF
TRBJ1-5 | 15 | TRBV27 | CASSLTRLSNQPQHF
TRBJ2-2 | 15 | TRBV10-3 | CAVPGAGGHPGELFF
TRBJ1-2 | 13 | TRBV7-4 | CASRTDPFYGYTF
TRBJ1-3 | 17 | TRBV7-8 | CASSARRAGGPGNTIYF
TRBJ2-7 | 14 | TRBV20-1 | CSARVGRLINEQYF
TRBJ2-7 | 10 | TRBV2 | CASSDYEQYF
TRBJ2-5 | 19 | TRBV12-3/TRBV12-4 | CASSLGFFGAGGVQETQYF
TRBJ2-1 | 17 | TRBV7-9 | CASSLIGAYLSYNEQFF
TRBJ1-1 | 16 | TRBV7-9 | CASSPKGGIEITEAFF
TRBJ1-2 | 15 | TRBV5-6 | CASSFRWGFDYGYTF
TRBJ1-4 | 17 | TRBV7-1 | CASSPPLFDRGLRKLFF
TRBJ1-1 | 14 | TRBV15 | CATSGGTGGTEAFF
TRBJ1-2 | 15 | TRBV27 | CASSLSPGRDYGYTF
TRBJ1-1 | 14 | TRBV27 | CASSLTGGETEAFF
TRBJ1-2 | 17 | TRBV7-9 | CASSPAFRLESNYGYTF
TRBJ1-5 | 15 | TRBV3-1 | CASSQAFNSNQPQHF
TRBJ2-5 | 14 | TRBV2 | CARDRVFGQETQYF
TRBJ1-2 | 16 | TRBV7-9 | CASSLGPGTEIYGYTF
TRBJ2-1 | 17 | TRBV5-1 | CASSLGPGKGLGNEQFF
TRBJ1-1 | 17 | TRBV11-2 | CASSLEGWTAMNTEAFF
TRBJ1-1 | 15 | TRBV6-5 | CASSFLGQGITEAFF
TRBJ1-5 | 16 | TRBV7-2 | CASSLTGTGYNQPQHF
TRBJ1-5 | 16 | TRBV4-1 | CASSQDKLTSNQPQHF
TRBJ2-3 | 13 | TRBV7-6 | CASSQNTPDTQYF
TRBJ2-3 | 15 | TRBV7-3 | CASSFGTSWDDTQYF
TRBJ2-1 | 12 | TRBV7-8 | CASSLALDEQFF
TRBJ2-3 | 14 | TRBV6-6 | CASIHPEGKDTQYF
TRBJ2-5 | 13 | TRBV29-1 | CSVSRQGEETQYF
TRBJ2-1 | 14 | TRBV27 | CASSLPGGGRRKFF
TRBJ1-1 | 19 | TRBV4-1 | CTSSQAGIRDGKDNTEAFF
TRBJ2-3 | 19 | TRBV15 | CATSSSWGTGGRGTDTQYF
TRBJ2-3 | 15 | TRBV7-9 | CASSSSGRSTDTQYF
TRBJ1-4 | 15 | TRBV27 | CASRTDRGINGKLFF
TRBJ1-1 | 15 | TRBV6-5 | CASSYSFGGNTEAFF
TRBJ2-5 | 18 | TRBV19 | CASSILMTGEGLVGAQYF
TRBJ2-7 | 16 | TRBV7-8 | CASSLAGRATSYEQYF
TRBJ1-2 | 14 | TRBV5-1 | CASSLGQGSYGYTF
TRBJ1-1 | 14 | TRBV12-3/TRBV12-4 | CASSWGTGTTEAFF
TRBJ1-5 | 12 | TRBV14 | CASSQEGQPQHF